What follows describes a single TCR beta chain. This sample is part of a study of control samples from healthy donors and cancer patients. Produced via immunoSEQ multiplex PCR; TCRdb's table is partial and in-frame only. The sample lists just over 50,000 clones, roughly 90% occurring once. V lost 0 bases, J lost 0 bases, and 0 bases stayed unmatched. The CDR3 runs 15 residues. CDR1 and CDR2 (germline): MNHEY, SVGAGI. The TCR sequence derives from a man in his fifties with head and neck cancer. The gene calls are TRBV6-5 and TRBJ2-3, with 7 bases lining up with TRBD1. Sequencing was done on a sample of PBMCs. The CDR3: CASSYSGQSTDTQYF. CDR3 DNA: TGTGCCAGCAGTTACTCGGGACAGAGCACAGATACGCAGTATTTT.